A single sample gave rise to the 19 T cell receptor beta chains below, sequenced in a study of cytomegalovirus exposure and HLA in healthy donors. PCR primers comprised 60 Vbeta and 13 Jbeta primers. The protocol was immunoSEQ multiplex PCR, while the TCRdb copy is restricted to in-frame clones and leaves out a portion. The data hold under 150,000 clones, with around three quarters observed a single time. The sequencing input was PBMCs. These receptors originate from a male donor in good health and CMV-seronegative.

The V call is TRBV5-4, the J call TRBJ2-5; 13 nucleotides agree with TRBD2. Germline V lookup: CDR1 SGHNT, CDR2 YYREEE (reference sequence). CDR3 size: 17 residues. The J segment lost 4 bases and the V segment lost 0 bases, leaving 6 bases of the junction unmatched. The CDR3 DNA sequence: TGTGCCAGCAGCTTGGGACTAGCGGGAGGTATAGCAGAGACCCAGTACTTC. Translation: CASSLGLAGGIAETQYF.

The chain recombines TRBV12-5 with TRBJ2-2, with D possibly being TRBD2 (6 bases). V dropped 1 base and J dropped 0 bases, with 6 bases sitting between them. The CDR3 consists of 15 residues. CDR1 and CDR2 from the germline V gene are LGHNT and FRNRAP. The DNA for the CDR3 is TGTGCTAGTGGTTTGGCGGGAGCGAACACCGGGGAGCTGTTTTTT. Its translation: CASGLAGANTGELFF.

The rearrangement joins TRBV27 to TRBJ2-7; D gene ambiguous. The CDR3 is 11 amino acids. Germline CDR1 reads MNHEY; CDR2 reads SMNVEV (reference sequence). Between the trimmed V and J ends, which lost 8 bases and 1 base, there was a span of 6 bases. CDR3 region: CASASSYEQYF. The CDR3 nucleotides are TGTGCCAGCGCGTCGTCCTACGAGCAGTACTTC.

The V and J genes are TRBV6-4 and TRBJ2-1; a possible D gene is TRBD1 (6 bases). Trimming removed 7 bases from V and 2 bases from J, with 15 bases in between. Germline V gene data show CDR1 as MRHNA and CDR2 as SNTAGT. This CDR3 has 15 amino acids. The CDR3 DNA is TGTGCCAGCAACCGTACAGGGAAGCCCTACAATGAGCAGTTCTTC. This gives the protein CASNRTGKPYNEQFF.

V usage is TRBV6-1 and J usage is TRBJ2-1, with 11 nucleotides matching TRBD2. V shed 7 bases and J 8 bases; nucleotides not matched to a gene: 10. This CDR3 spans 15 amino acids. Germline V CDR1 and CDR2: MNHNS, SASEGT. The CDR3 nucleotides read TGTGCCAGCACACAAACTAGCGGGAGTTCGTATGAGCAGTTCTTC. Translation: CASTQTSGSSYEQFF.

The J gene is TRBJ1-2, the V gene TRBV4-2; D unresolved. The CDR3 runs 14 residues. Germline CDR1 reads LGHNA; CDR2 reads YNFKEQ. Trimming stripped 0 bases from V and 6 bases from J, with 11 bases between. The CDR3: CASSQDRTADGYTF. CDR3 nucleotides: TGTGCCAGCAGCCAAGATCGCACAGCCGATGGCTACACCTTC.

The CDR3 nucleotides are TGTGCCAGCAGCTTAGGGGCAGTTGACGAGCAGTACTTC. It yields the protein CASSLGAVDEQYF. J is TRBJ2-7 and V is TRBV11-3; D remains ambiguous. Between the trimmed V and J ends, which lost 1 base and 5 bases, there was a span of 9 bases. The CDR3 has 13 amino acids. The germline CDR1 and CDR2 sequences are SGHNT and YENEEA.

This clone has more than one count but fewer than ten. The rearrangement links TRBV29-1 to TRBJ2-1, with D possibly matching TRBD1 (6 bases). V gave up 6 bases and J gave up 6 bases, with 15 bases separating them. Germline V gives CDR1 SQVTM, CDR2 ANQGSEA. The CDR3 runs to 13 residues. In DNA, the CDR3 is TGCAGCGTCCCTATAACAGGGCCCAATGAGCAGTTCTTC. Its translation: CSVPITGPNEQFF.

V usage is TRBV13 and J usage is TRBJ1-2; maybe TRBD1 (6 bases). This CDR3 region has 13 residues. CDR1 and CDR2 from the germline V gene are PRHDT and FYEKMQ (reference sequence). Between the trimmed V and J ends, which lost 5 bases and 5 bases, there was a span of 12 bases. CDR3 amino acids: CASSPAGDYGYTF. The CDR3 nucleotides read TGTGCCAGCAGCCCCGCAGGGGATTATGGCTACACCTTC.

The CDR3 spells CASSLVKATVNKNYGYTF. The CDR3 nucleotides are TGTGCCAGCAGCTTAGTTAAGGCGACAGTCAATAAAAACTATGGCTACACCTTC. This chain joins TRBV11-2 and TRBJ1-2; D is perhaps TRBD1 (5 bases). V lost 1 base and J 2 bases, leaving 20 bases between the germline ends. Germline assignment: CDR1 SGHAT and CDR2 FQNNGV. The CDR3 has 18 residues.

The chain recombines TRBV28 with TRBJ2-5; the match to TRBD1 covers 7 bases. The tail of the sequence fits TRBJ2-7 better, so the J call may be wrong. The CDR3 totals 16 residues. Germline CDR1 MDHEN, CDR2 SYDVKM. The CDR3 nucleotides read TGTGCCAGCAGTTCCTCCGGACAGGAGTTCTTCTACGAGCAGTACTTC. This gives the protein CASSSSGQEFFYEQYF.

This clone was seen once. V and J are TRBV9 and TRBJ2-3, with 9 nucleotides matching TRBD2. Trimming removed 0 bases from V and 4 bases from J; junction bases left unmatched: 3. CDR1 is SGDLS and CDR2 is YYNGEE in the germline V gene. The CDR3 is made up of 15 amino acids. The CDR3 sequence: CASSVVAGGPDTQYF. CDR3 sequence (DNA): TGTGCCAGCAGCGTAGTTGCGGGAGGGCCAGATACGCAGTATTTT. The whole variable domain, remainder taken from reference TRBV9 and TRBJ2-3, is DSGVTQTPKHLITATGQRVTLRCSPRSGDLSVYWYQQSLDQGLQFLIQYYNGEERAKGNILERFSAQQFPDLHSELNLSSLELGDSALYFCASSVVAGGPDTQYFGPGTRLTVL.

The chain joins TRBV5-1 to TRBJ1-5; perhaps TRBD1 as D (6 bases). Trimming pared 0 bases from V and 4 bases from J, leaving 11 bases between. This CDR3 has 15 residues. In germline, CDR1 is SGHRS, CDR2 YFSETQ. CDR3 amino acids: CASSLDGGANQPQHF. The CDR3 coding sequence is TGCGCCAGCAGCTTGGATGGGGGCGCGAATCAGCCCCAGCATTTT.

The J gene is TRBJ1-6, the V gene TRBV5-5; D call uncertain. Germline assignment: CDR1 SGHKS and CDR2 YYEKEE (reference sequence). This CDR3 has 13 amino acids. With 2 bases removed from V and 6 bases from J, the gap between germline ends came to 6 bases. The CDR3 loop is CASSLAGNSPLHF. CDR3 in DNA: TGTGCCAGCAGCTTAGCTGGTAATTCACCCCTCCACTTT.

The V and J genes are TRBV19 and TRBJ2-5; 12 bases line up with TRBD2. V gave up 1 base and J gave up 4 bases; unmatched junction bases: 10. Germline CDR1 reads LNHDA; CDR2 reads SQIVND (reference sequence). CDR3 length equals 18 residues. The CDR3 spells CASSIVLAGGPHLETQYF. The CDR3 nucleotides are TGTGCCAGTAGTATAGTTCTAGCGGGAGGGCCTCATCTAGAGACCCAGTACTTC.

The chain joins TRBV11-2 to TRBJ2-5; 7 positions match TRBD1. The DNA matches TRBJ2-7 better at its end, which makes the J call doubtful. The CDR3 is 13 amino acids. Germline V CDR1 and CDR2: SGHAT, FQNNGV. CDR3: CASSSGQTSEQYF. In DNA form, the CDR3 reads TGTGCCAGCAGCTCGGGACAGACAAGCGAGCAGTACTTC.

A single count supports this clone. The gene calls are TRBV7-2 and TRBJ1-2; D gene unclear. The germline gives CDR1 SGHTA, CDR2 FQGNSA. V was pared by 1 base and J by 7 bases, with 10 bases between. The length of the CDR3 is 13 residues. The CDR3 spells CASSLGVLSGYTF. The DNA for the CDR3 is TGTGCCAGCAGCTTAGGAGTCTTGTCTGGCTACACCTTC.

This clone was observed a handful of times. The CDR3 region has the DNA TGTGCCAGCAGTGACGGACTGATCCCCACTGAAGCTTTCTTT. It encodes CASSDGLIPTEAFF. The chain is built from TRBV6-1 and TRBJ1-1; no firm D call. CDR1 and CDR2 (germline): MNHNS, SASEGT. The V and J ends lost 3 bases and 4 bases respectively, with 12 bases between them. This CDR3 has 14 residues.

The chain carries TRBV5-6 and TRBJ1-1; D is unclear. CDR1 SGHDT and CDR2 YYEEEE come from the germline V gene. The CDR3 totals 15 residues. Deletions cut 3 bases from V and 0 bases from J, with 12 bases between. CDR3 loop: CASSSLVSVNTEAFF. Written as DNA, the CDR3 is TGTGCCAGCAGCTCGCTGGTGTCGGTGAACACTGAAGCTTTCTTT.